This T cell receptor (beta chain) was observed in a study of T cells in Graves' hyperthyroidism and ophthalmopathy. General study results and limits: Ophthalmopathy was distinguished from stable hyperthyroidism by 13 V-J signatures. In validation, the model predicted ophthalmopathy. These predictions came a median about 6.5 months before onset.

Germline-derived CDR1 and CDR2 are SGHNT and YENEEA. This CDR3 region has 16 residues. V shed 5 bases, J shed 5 bases, and the junction held 13 bases outside the gene matches. This clonotype was seen a handful of times. The target antigen is unknown. RNA transcripts were the template for amplifying TCR beta CDR3 regions. HTBI primers were employed in a first-round RT-PCR of the TCR CDR3. One entry per CDR3 protein results from TCRdb running MiXCR on the multiplex PCR reads. The sample carries 300,000 to 450,000 distinct CDR3 sequences, roughly 13% recorded once. This clonotype originated in a woman between 18 and 30 years old with Graves' hyperthyroidism. The sequenced sample was blood. The rearrangement joins TRBV11-3 to TRBJ2-3, with 7 bases that match TRBD1. Here the CDR3 reads CASSPGGWSVRDTQYF. CDR3 DNA sequence: TGTGCCAGCAGCCCAGGGGGTTGGTCAGTAAGAGATACGCAGTATTTT.